This passage covers 5 T cell receptor beta chains from one sample sequenced in a study of control samples from healthy donors and cancer patients. Data came from immunoSEQ multiplex PCR; TCRdb stores just in-frame clones and leaves some out. The data hold about 120,000 clones, with about 88% observed a single time. Source material: blood. The source of these receptors is a woman in her sixties or seventies in good health.

The chain is built from TRBV12-3 or TRBV12-4 and TRBJ1-3; D gene unclear. Trimming cost V 5 bases and J 4 bases, with 9 bases left between them. This CDR3 contains 13 residues. The CDR3 DNA is TGTGCCAGCAGTCAGACCCCCGGAAACACCATATATTTT. Translated: CASSQTPGNTIYF.

V gene TRBV7-3 combines with J gene TRBJ2-3; D ambiguous. The V end lost 0 bases, the J end lost 2 bases, and 6 bases lay between the germline ends. The germline V gene encodes CDR1 SGHTA and CDR2 FQGTGA. The CDR3 covers 14 residues. CDR3 residues: CASSLTAHTDTQYF. The CDR3 nucleotides read TGTGCCAGCAGCTTAACGGCCCACACAGATACGCAGTATTTT.

The genes are TRBV27 and TRBJ2-7, with 8 nucleotides matching TRBD2. Germline values: CDR1 MNHEY, CDR2 SMNVEV (reference sequence). V dropped 4 bases and J dropped 3; count of bases not matched to a gene: 11. The CDR3 has 16 residues. The CDR3 DNA reads TGTGCCAGCAGTTCCCAGGGTTCGGCGGGGGGCTACGAGCAGTACTTC. Residues: CASSSQGSAGGYEQYF.

Here the CDR3 DNA reads TGTGCCAGCTCACCATACCAACGGACACTGAGCTCCTATAATTCACCCCTCCACTTT. It specifies CASSPYQRTLSSYNSPLHF. The chain has TRBV18 and TRBJ1-6, with D tentatively TRBD1 (5 bases). The germline V and J ends were trimmed by 2 bases and 0 bases, with 17 bases remaining between them. This CDR3 comprises 19 residues. Looked up from germline, CDR1 is KGHSH and CDR2 is LQKENI.

In its sample, this clone was seen once. In nucleotides, the CDR3 is TGTGCCATCAGGAGGACAGAGATGAACACTGAAGCTTTCTTT. This translates into CAIRRTEMNTEAFF. This sequence joins TRBV10-3 and TRBJ1-1, with a weak D call TRBD1 (6 bases). CDR3 length equals 14 residues. The V gene lost 6 bases and the J gene lost 0 bases, with 11 bases spanning the gap. Per germline, CDR1 ENHRY and CDR2 SYGVKD.